The clone carrying this T cell receptor beta chain was recorded once. Its antigen is not known. At one end, the junction sequence differs from germline, possibly due to a read error. This entry comes from a study of cytomegalovirus exposure and HLA in healthy donors. 13 Jbeta primers and 60 Vbeta primers were used for the PCR. TCRdb keeps only in-frame clones here, not all; method: immunoSEQ multiplex PCR. The repertoire holds approximately 180,000 clones, roughly 87% seen once, with roughly 0.2% in the top ten. Healthy donors of bone marrow made up the group. Study outcomes and limitations: Presence/absence analyses rested on an assumption that sequencing depth was roughly uniform across donors.

CDR1 and CDR2 (germline): SEHNR, FQNEAQ (reference sequence). CDR3 size: 11 residues. This rearrangement joins TRBV7-9 to TRBJ2-7; D gene unclear. The specimen sequenced was PBMCs. The sequence came from a girl in the first two years of life in good health and CMV-seronegative. The CDR3 DNA follows: TGTTCCAGCAGCTTCCTCTACGAGCAGTACTTC. The encoded protein is CSSSFLYEQYF.